This T cell receptor beta chain was sequenced in a study of T cell responses to AZD1222 COVID-19 vaccine. Doses given second, at about 4 or about 12 weeks, were pooled. The CDR3 runs to 15 residues. The germline CDR1 and CDR2 sequences are MNHEY and SVGAGI. The V and J ends lost 8 bases and 0 bases respectively, with 17 bases between them. Comment on this clone: What it binds is unknown.

Libraries were prepared by immunoSEQ multiplex PCR; TCRdb keeps only in-frame clonotypes and omits some of them. The sample records around 130,000 clones, 91% being singletons. General study results and limits: Donor demographics were predominantly white British with a female majority; clonal diversity may be underestimated. Repertoire sampling occurred only after the peak T cell response.

This sample comprised peripheral blood, obtained 28 days after the second AZD1222 dose. The rearrangement uses TRBV6-5 and TRBJ2-7; the D gene is possibly TRBD1 (6 bases). The receptor was isolated from an adult who received the AZD1222 COVID-19 vaccine. The CDR3 loop is CASVRSGQSSYEQYF. Written as DNA, the CDR3 is TGTGCCAGCGTTAGGTCCGGACAGAGCTCCTACGAGCAGTACTTC.